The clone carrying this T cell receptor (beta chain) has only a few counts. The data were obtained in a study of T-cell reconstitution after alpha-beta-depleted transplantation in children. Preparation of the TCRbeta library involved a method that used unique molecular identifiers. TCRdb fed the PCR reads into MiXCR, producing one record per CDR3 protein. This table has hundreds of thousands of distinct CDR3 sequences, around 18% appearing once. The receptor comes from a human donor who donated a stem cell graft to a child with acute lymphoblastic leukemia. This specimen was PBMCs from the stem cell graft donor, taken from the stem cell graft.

CDR3 sequence reads: CASSETFVQVYNEQFF. CDR3 bases: TGTGCCAGCAGCGAGACTTTCGTCCAGGTATACAATGAGCAGTTCTTC. The chain has TRBV9 and TRBJ2-1; unclear D gene. Trimming shortened V by 3 bases and J by 4 bases, and 17 bases separated the two germline ends. The CDR3 contains 16 residues. In germline, CDR1 is SGDLS, CDR2 YYNGEE.